These 16 T cell receptor beta chains were all obtained from the same sample, sequenced in a study of blood T cell repertoires in COVID-19. Clones were sequenced by immunoSEQ multiplex PCR, and TCRdb holds only the in-frame ones, with some missing. The table has approximately 150,000 clones, about 86% seen once. Specimen: PBMCs or T cells enriched from blood (not recorded which). The receptors were gathered from a man aged 40-49 years with acute COVID-19.

This clone was picked up a small number of times. The chain uses TRBV25-1 and TRBJ2-2; perhaps TRBD1 as D (5 bases). With 3 bases removed from V and 5 bases from J, the gap between germline ends came to 10 bases. The CDR3 loop spans 14 amino acids. Germline values: CDR1 MGHDK, CDR2 SYGVNS. CDR3 protein: CASSEQRQTGELFF. The CDR3 DNA follows: TGTGCCAGCAGTGAGCAGAGACAGACCGGGGAGCTGTTTTTT.

The chain uses TRBV3-1 (or the pseudogene TRBV3-2) and TRBJ2-5; D not certain. The CDR3 is made up of 12 amino acids. CDR1 is LGHDT, CDR2 YNNKEL, per germline (reference sequence). Trimming shortened V by 4 bases and J by 4 bases, and 7 bases separated the two germline ends. CDR3 DNA sequence: TGTGCCAGCAGCCCCCCTTCAGAGACCCAGTACTTC. This sequence encodes CASSPPSETQYF.

This chain uses TRBV9 with TRBJ2-6; TRBD1 might be the D (6 bases). Germline V gives CDR1 SGDLS, CDR2 YYNGEE. The V gene lost 4 bases and the J gene lost 1 base, with 9 bases spanning the gap. CDR3 length: 15 amino acids. The CDR3 is CASSLQGSGANVLTF. The CDR3 DNA reads as TGTGCCAGCAGCCTACAGGGATCTGGGGCCAACGTCCTGACTTTC.

The rearrangement joins TRBV30 to TRBJ1-2; the D gene is possibly TRBD1 (5 bases). V was shortened by 1 base and J by 0 bases, with 9 bases between the two germline ends. The CDR3 has 14 amino acids. Per the germline V gene, CDR1 is GTSNPN and CDR2 is SVGIG (reference sequence). CDR3 sequence reads: CAWSGGRPNYGYTF. In nucleotides, the CDR3 is TGTGCCTGGAGTGGGGGCCGCCCTAACTATGGCTACACCTTC.

The V gene is TRBV5-1, the J gene TRBJ2-2; TRBD2 matches 9 bases. Trimming took 4 bases from V and 2 from J; bases not matched to a gene: 3. Germline CDR1 is SGHRS and CDR2 is YFSETQ. CDR3 length: 15 residues. The CDR3 nucleotides are TGCGCCAGCAGCCCGGGACTAGCTAACACCGGGGAGCTGTTTTTT. Protein product: CASSPGLANTGELFF.

J is TRBJ1-1 and V is TRBV10-3, with D maybe TRBD1 (6 bases). The germline V gene encodes CDR1 ENHRY and CDR2 SYGVKD. With 6 bases removed from V and 7 bases from J, the gap between germline ends came to 24 bases. The CDR3 is 16 residues long. The CDR3 loop is CAISATTGTSRGEAFF. DNA of the CDR3: TGTGCCATCAGCGCCACGACAGGAACCTCTCGTGGTGAAGCTTTCTTT.

The chain couples TRBV6-6 to TRBJ2-2; TRBD2 is a possible D gene (6 bases). The CDR3 length is 14 residues. Germline assignment: CDR1 MNHNY and CDR2 SVGAGI (reference sequence). V lost 4 bases and J 6 bases, leaving 12 bases between the germline ends. CDR3: CASSLLGGPGELFF. In DNA form, the CDR3 reads TGTGCCAGCAGTTTACTCGGGGGTCCCGGGGAGCTGTTTTTT.

The gene calls are TRBV10-1 and TRBJ2-3; a weak D match, TRBD1 (6 bases). The V end lost 8 bases, the J end lost 6 bases, and 15 bases lay between the germline ends. This CDR3 spans 13 amino acids. Germline V CDR1 and CDR2: WNHNN, SYGVQD (reference sequence). The DNA for the CDR3 is TGCGCCAGCGGAGACAGGTACCCGGATACGCAGTATTTT. Its protein is CASGDRYPDTQYF.

The CDR3 loop is CASSDGPGAEAFF. CDR3 nucleotide sequence: TGTGCCAGCAGTGACGGTCCGGGGGCTGAAGCTTTCTTT. This chain uses TRBV12-3 or TRBV12-4 with TRBJ1-1; perhaps TRBD1 as D (5 bases). V lost 5 bases and J lost 6, with 13 bases in between. This CDR3 spans 13 amino acids.

The chain couples TRBV29-1 to TRBJ1-1; 9 nucleotides line up with TRBD1. Germline CDR1 is SQVTM and CDR2 is ANQGSEA. V gave up 5 bases and J gave up 4 bases; unmatched junction bases: 5. This CDR3 comprises 13 residues. The CDR3 DNA follows: TGCAGCGTTCTGGGACAGGGAGGCACTGAAGCTTTCTTT. Translation gives CSVLGQGGTEAFF.

The V and J genes are TRBV13 and TRBJ2-7; D perhaps matches TRBD1 (6 bases). CDR1 and CDR2 from the germline V gene are PRHDT and FYEKMQ (reference sequence). The CDR3 totals 16 residues. V gave up 1 base and J gave up 3 bases, with 16 bases separating them. The CDR3, as DNA: TGTGCCAGCAGCTTAGCTCTCTGGGGCAGGGGCTACGAGCAGTACTTC. The encoded protein is CASSLALWGRGYEQYF. The whole variable domain, filled in from reference TRBV13 and TRBJ2-7, reads AAGVIQSPRHLIKEKRETATLKCYPIPRHDTVYWYQQGPGQDPQFLISFYEKMQSDKGSIPDRFSAQQFSDYHSELNMSSLELGDSALYFCASSLALWGRGYEQYFGPGTRLTVT.

This sequence joins TRBV20-1 and TRBJ1-4, with D possibly being TRBD1 (5 bases). The CDR3 is made up of 15 amino acids. Germline V gene data show CDR1 as DFQATT and CDR2 as SNEGSKA (reference sequence). With 3 bases removed from V and 4 bases from J, the gap between germline ends came to 15 bases. DNA for the CDR3: TGCAGTGCTAGTGGGGGACGGGGGAATAATGAAAAACTGTTTTTT. Translated: CSASGGRGNNEKLFF.

Turning to this clone: At one end, the junction sequence differs from germline, possibly due to a read error. The rearrangement joins TRBV2 to TRBJ2-5; maybe TRBD2 (5 bases). There are 14 residues in the CDR3. The germline V gene encodes CDR1 SNHLY and CDR2 FYNNEI. CDR3: CASREGGGQETQYF. CDR3 bases: TGTGCCAGCAGGGAAGGTGGCGGGCAAGAGACCCAGTACTTC.

This clone was detected once. The rearrangement links TRBV7-9 to TRBJ1-3; D remains unclear. The end of the DNA is better explained by TRBJ2-2, so the J call may be wrong. The V gene's germline CDR1 is SEHNR and CDR2 FQNEAQ (reference sequence). The CDR3 runs to 10 residues. The CDR3 loop is CASRLGELFF. The CDR3 DNA reads TGTGCCAGCAGGCTTGGGGAGCTGTTTTTT.

The chain links TRBV19 to TRBJ1-2; TRBD1 aligns across 8 bases. V was pared by 3 bases and J by 3 bases, with 3 bases of the junction left unmatched. CDR1 is LNHDA and CDR2 is SQIVND in the germline V gene (reference sequence). The CDR3 spans 14 residues. The CDR3 sequence is CASSIGTGYYGYTF. In nucleotides, the CDR3 is TGTGCCAGTAGTATCGGGACAGGCTACTATGGCTACACCTTC.

The V call is TRBV5-1, the J call TRBJ2-1, with D possibly matching TRBD2 (5 bases). Germline V gene data show CDR1 as SGHRS and CDR2 as YFSETQ. The CDR3 runs 13 residues. The ends were cut back, 3 bases at V and 7 bases at J, with 11 bases in the middle. The CDR3 spells CASSSPGGNEQFF. CDR3 DNA sequence: TGCGCCAGCAGCTCCCCAGGAGGTAATGAGCAGTTCTTC. Variable domain in full (rest from reference TRBV5-1 and TRBJ2-1): KAGVTQTPRYLIKTRGQQVTLSCSPISGHRSVSWYQQTPGQGLQFLFEYFSETQRNKGNFPGRFSGRQFSNSRSEMNVSTLELGDSALYLCASSSPGGNEQFFGPGTRLTVL.